This TCR beta chain derives from a study of human T cells and chemical hapten exposure. Across the whole study: Scalp application of diphenylcyclopropenone was performed weekly in patients across the entire roughly 25-week study.

The library put unique molecular identifiers onto individual cDNA molecules. MiXCR, run by TCRdb on the RACE reads, gives a single entry per CDR3 protein. The sample includes some 80,000 distinct CDR3 sequences, 11% of them seen just once. Germline V CDR1 and CDR2: SGDLS, YYNGEE. V lost 4 bases, J lost 7 bases, and 10 bases stayed unmatched. The CDR3 has 14 residues. The sample's time point: patch test 2, 6 weeks after DPC sensitization. As for treatment: therapeutic diphenylcyclopropenone sensitization with weekly scalp DPC. A few counts support this clonotype. The input for sequencing was whole blood, taken in connection with sensitization to the hapten diphenylcyclopropenone (DPC). The origin of this receptor is a man between 18 and 29 years old with alopecia areata. Some clones in this sample may be carry-over from other donors' samples. The chain employs TRBV9 and TRBJ2-7; 8 nucleotides line up with TRBD1. CDR3 sequence (DNA): TGTGCCAGCAGCCCTTTAGGACAGGGTTATGAGCAGTACTTC. It translates to CASSPLGQGYEQYF.